This T cell receptor beta chain is from a study of immune cell composition in non-small cell lung cancer. Study conclusions and caveats: Adenocarcinomas with higher top tumour-associated clone frequency had more reactive TILs. Around 80% of squamous and roughly 32% of adenocarcinoma cases had tumour-associated clones >0.5%.

Trimming took 5 bases from V and 5 from J; bases not matched to a gene: 3. The CDR3 is 15 residues long. Germline V gene lookup returns CDR1 MNHEY and CDR2 SMNVEV (reference sequence). Sequencing was performed with immunoSEQ multiplex PCR; in TCRdb, only in-frame clones are kept and a portion is missing. Among about 2,100 clones listed, around 75% were seen once. Notes on this clone: The antigen is not known.

The chain employs TRBV27 and TRBJ2-1, with TRBD2 identical over 13 bases. Sequencing was performed on lung tumor tissue. This sequence was found in a human donor with non-small cell lung cancer. The CDR3 DNA reads TGTGCCAGCAGTCCGGGACTAGCGGGGAACAATGAGCAGTTCTTC. Its translation is CASSPGLAGNNEQFF.